Here is one TCR beta chain with its context. Participant reports of clinical history set cohort assignment. This record belongs to a study of blood T cell repertoires in COVID-19. Here immunoSEQ multiplex PCR was the method, and the copy in TCRdb shows in-frame clones only, minus some. This table holds some 170,000 clones, more than 80% found once. The receptor's source is a man aged 35 to 55 who had recovered from COVID-19. Sample: PBMCs or T cells enriched from blood (not recorded which).

CDR3 sequence reads: CASSLDGRGIQETQYF. In DNA form, the CDR3 reads TGTGCCAGCAGCTTAGACGGACGAGGGATTCAAGAGACCCAGTACTTC. The genes are TRBV11-1 and TRBJ2-5; TRBD2 might be the D (5 bases). The CDR3 spans 16 residues. V lost 1 base and J 2 bases, leaving 14 bases between the germline ends. In germline, CDR1 is SGHAT, CDR2 FQDESV (reference sequence).